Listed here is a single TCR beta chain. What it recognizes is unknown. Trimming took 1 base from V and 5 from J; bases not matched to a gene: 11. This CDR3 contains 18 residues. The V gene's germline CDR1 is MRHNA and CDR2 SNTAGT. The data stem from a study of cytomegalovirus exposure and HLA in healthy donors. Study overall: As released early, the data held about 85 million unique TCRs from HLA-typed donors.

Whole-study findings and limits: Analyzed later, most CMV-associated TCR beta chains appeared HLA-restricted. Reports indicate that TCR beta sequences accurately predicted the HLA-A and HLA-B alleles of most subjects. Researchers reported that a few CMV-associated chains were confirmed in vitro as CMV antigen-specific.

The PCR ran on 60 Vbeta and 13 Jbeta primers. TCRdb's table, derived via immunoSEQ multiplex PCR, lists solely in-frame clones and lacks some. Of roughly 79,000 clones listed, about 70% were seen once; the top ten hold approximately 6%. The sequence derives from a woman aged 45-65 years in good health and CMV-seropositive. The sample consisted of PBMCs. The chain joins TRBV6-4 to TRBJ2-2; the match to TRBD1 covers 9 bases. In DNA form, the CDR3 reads TGTGCCAGCAGTGACTACTACCGGGACAGGGTACAAACCGGGGAGCTGTTTTTT. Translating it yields CASSDYYRDRVQTGELFF.